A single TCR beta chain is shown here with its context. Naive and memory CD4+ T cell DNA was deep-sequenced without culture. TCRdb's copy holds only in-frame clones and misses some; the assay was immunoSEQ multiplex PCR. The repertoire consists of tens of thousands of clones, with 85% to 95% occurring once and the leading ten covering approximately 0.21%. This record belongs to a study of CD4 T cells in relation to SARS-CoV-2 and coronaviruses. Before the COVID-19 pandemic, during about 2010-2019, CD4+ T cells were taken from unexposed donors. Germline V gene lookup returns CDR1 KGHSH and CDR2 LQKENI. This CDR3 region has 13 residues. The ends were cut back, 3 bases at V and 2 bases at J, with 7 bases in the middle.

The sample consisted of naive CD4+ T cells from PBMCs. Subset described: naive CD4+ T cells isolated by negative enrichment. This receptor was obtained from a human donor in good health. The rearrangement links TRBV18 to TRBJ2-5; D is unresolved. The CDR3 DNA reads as TGTGCCAGCTCACCTCTTAATCAAGAGACCCAGTACTTC. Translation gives CASSPLNQETQYF.